These 5 T cell receptor beta chains originate from one sample sequenced in a study of response to subunit inactivated influenza vaccine. MiXCR, run by TCRdb on the RT-PCR reads, gives a single entry per CDR3 protein. The sample lists more than 250,000 distinct CDR3 sequences, roughly a fifth occurring once. This sample comprised PBMCs from blood, obtained about 19 months after vaccination. These receptor sequences come from a man aged 50 to 75 who received an inactivated influenza vaccine.

This clonotype was counted between two and nine times. The chain uses TRBV12-3 or TRBV12-4 and TRBJ2-2; TRBD2 matches at 11 bases. This CDR3 is 14 amino acids long. Unmatched junction bases numbered 2, after V lost 6 bases and J lost 5 bases. In DNA, the CDR3 is TGTGCCAGCAGATGGACTAGCGGGACCGGGGAGCTGTTTTTT. Translation: CASRWTSGTGELFF.

This clonotype was detected only a few times. The chain combines TRBV4-3 with TRBJ1-2, with 7 bases that match TRBD1. Per the germline V gene, CDR1 is LGHNA and CDR2 is YSLEER. The CDR3 is 15 amino acids. J gave up 8 bases and V 1 base, and 10 bases lay outside the gene matches. For the CDR3, the DNA is TGCGCCAGCAGCCAAGGTCTACAGGGGAGGGAAGGCTACACCTTC. Its translation is CASSQGLQGREGYTF.

The chain joins TRBV7-8 to TRBJ2-2; 7 bases are shared with TRBD2. This CDR3 spans 17 amino acids. The ends lost 1 base at V and 5 bases at J; junction bases unmatched: 10. Germline CDR1 reads SGHVS; CDR2 reads FQNEAQ. CDR3 amino acids: CASSLGLREWWTGELFF. The DNA for the CDR3 is TGTGCCAGCAGCTTAGGTTTGCGGGAGTGGTGGACCGGGGAGCTGTTTTTT.

V usage is TRBV6-5 and J usage is TRBJ2-7; 9 bases agree with TRBD2. The CDR3 runs to 13 residues. Trimming cost V 7 bases and J 4 bases; bases outside gene matches: 5. The germline CDR1 and CDR2 sequences are MNHEY and SVGAGI. The CDR3 DNA sequence: TGTGCCAGCACCGCAGCGGGAGGATACGAGCAGTACTTC. Residues: CASTAAGGYEQYF.

The V call is TRBV12-3 or TRBV12-4, the J call TRBJ1-4; tentative D call: TRBD1 (5 bases). The CDR3 is 14 residues long. V lost 6 bases to trimming and J lost 3 bases, with 11 bases between them. The DNA of the CDR3 is TGTGCCAGCAGCCTCGGAGGGGCTAATGAAAAACTGTTTTTT. As protein: CASSLGGANEKLFF.